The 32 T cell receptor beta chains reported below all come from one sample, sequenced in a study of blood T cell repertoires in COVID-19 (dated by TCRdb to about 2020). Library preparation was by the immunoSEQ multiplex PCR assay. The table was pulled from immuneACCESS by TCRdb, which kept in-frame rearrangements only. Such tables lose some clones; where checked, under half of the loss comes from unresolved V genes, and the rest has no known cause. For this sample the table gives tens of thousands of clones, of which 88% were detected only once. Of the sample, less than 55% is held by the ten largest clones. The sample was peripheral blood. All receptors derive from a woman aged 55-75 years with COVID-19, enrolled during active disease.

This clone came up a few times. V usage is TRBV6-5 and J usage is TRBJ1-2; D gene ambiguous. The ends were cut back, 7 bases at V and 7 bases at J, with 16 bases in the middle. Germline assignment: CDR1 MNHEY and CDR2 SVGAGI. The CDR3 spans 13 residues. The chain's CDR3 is CASTLDPVRGYTF. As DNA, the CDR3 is TGTGCCAGCACCCTCGATCCAGTTCGTGGCTACACCTTC.

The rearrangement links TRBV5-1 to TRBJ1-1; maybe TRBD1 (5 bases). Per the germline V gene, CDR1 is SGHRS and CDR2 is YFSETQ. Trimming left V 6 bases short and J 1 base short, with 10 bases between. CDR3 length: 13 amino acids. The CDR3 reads CASTLGPNTEAFF. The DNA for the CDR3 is TGCGCCAGCACCCTGGGGCCGAACACTGAAGCTTTCTTT.

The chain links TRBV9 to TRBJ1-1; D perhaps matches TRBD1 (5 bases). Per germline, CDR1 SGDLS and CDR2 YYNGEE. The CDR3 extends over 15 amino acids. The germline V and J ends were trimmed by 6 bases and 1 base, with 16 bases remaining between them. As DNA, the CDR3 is TGTGCCAGCACCCCGGGGGGGTTAGAGAACACTGAAGCTTTCTTT. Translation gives CASTPGGLENTEAFF. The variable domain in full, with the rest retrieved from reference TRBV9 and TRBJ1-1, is DSGVTQTPKHLITATGQRVTLRCSPRSGDLSVYWYQQSLDQGLQFLIQYYNGEERAKGNILERFSAQQFPDLHSELNLSSLELGDSALYFCASTPGGLENTEAFFGQGTRLTVV.

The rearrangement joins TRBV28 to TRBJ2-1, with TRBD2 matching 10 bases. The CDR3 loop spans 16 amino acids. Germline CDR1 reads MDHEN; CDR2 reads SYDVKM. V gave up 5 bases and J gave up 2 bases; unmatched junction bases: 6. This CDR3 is CASSLAGLAPYNEQFF. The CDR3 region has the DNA TGTGCCAGCAGTCTCGCGGGACTAGCGCCCTACAATGAGCAGTTCTTC.

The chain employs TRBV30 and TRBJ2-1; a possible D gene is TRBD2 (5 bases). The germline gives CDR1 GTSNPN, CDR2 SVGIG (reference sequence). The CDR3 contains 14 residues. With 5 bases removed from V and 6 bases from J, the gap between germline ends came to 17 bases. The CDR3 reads CAWGAQLDSNEQFF. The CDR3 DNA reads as TGTGCCTGGGGCGCGCAACTGGACTCCAATGAGCAGTTCTTC.

This CDR3 reads CASRQGLFRDTQYF. In DNA form, the CDR3 reads TGTGCCAGCCGACAGGGTTTGTTTCGGGATACGCAGTATTTT. The chain links TRBV6-5 to TRBJ2-3, with TRBD1 identical over 7 bases. The germline gives CDR1 MNHEY, CDR2 SVGAGI. This CDR3 has 14 residues. Losses at the gene ends were 8 bases for V and 6 bases for J; bases not matched to a gene: 11.

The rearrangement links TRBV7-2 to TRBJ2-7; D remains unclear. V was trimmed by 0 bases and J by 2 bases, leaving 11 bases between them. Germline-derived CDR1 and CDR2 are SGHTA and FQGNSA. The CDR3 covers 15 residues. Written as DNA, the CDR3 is TGTGCCAGCAGCTTAGCGTTTGCGCGAACCTACGAGCAGTACTTC. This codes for CASSLAFARTYEQYF.

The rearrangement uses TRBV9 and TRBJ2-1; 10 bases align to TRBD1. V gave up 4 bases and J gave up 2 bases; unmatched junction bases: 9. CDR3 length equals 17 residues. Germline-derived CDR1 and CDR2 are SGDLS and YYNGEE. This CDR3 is CASSLFAGTGAYNEQFF. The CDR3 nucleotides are TGTGCCAGCAGCCTCTTCGCCGGGACAGGGGCCTACAATGAGCAGTTCTTC.

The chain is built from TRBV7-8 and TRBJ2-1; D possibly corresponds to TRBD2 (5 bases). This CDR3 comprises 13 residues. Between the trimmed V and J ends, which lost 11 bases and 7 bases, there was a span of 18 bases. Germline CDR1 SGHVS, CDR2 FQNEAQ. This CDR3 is CACGGSIPNEQFF. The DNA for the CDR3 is TGTGCCTGTGGAGGCTCAATCCCAAATGAGCAGTTCTTC.

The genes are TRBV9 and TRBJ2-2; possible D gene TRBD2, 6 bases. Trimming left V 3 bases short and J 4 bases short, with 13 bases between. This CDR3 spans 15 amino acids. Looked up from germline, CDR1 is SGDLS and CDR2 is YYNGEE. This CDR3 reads CASSERGLFTGELFF. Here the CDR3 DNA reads TGTGCCAGCAGCGAGAGGGGACTTTTCACCGGGGAGCTGTTTTTT. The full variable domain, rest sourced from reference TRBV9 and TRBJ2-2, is DSGVTQTPKHLITATGQRVTLRCSPRSGDLSVYWYQQSLDQGLQFLIQYYNGEERAKGNILERFSAQQFPDLHSELNLSSLELGDSALYFCASSERGLFTGELFFGEGSRLTVL.

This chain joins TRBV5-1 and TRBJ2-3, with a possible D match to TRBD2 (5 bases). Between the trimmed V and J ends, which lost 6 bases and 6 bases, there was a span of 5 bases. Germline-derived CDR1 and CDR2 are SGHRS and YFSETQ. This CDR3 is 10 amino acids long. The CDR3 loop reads CASTGDTQYF. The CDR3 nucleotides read TGCGCCAGCACGGGGGATACGCAGTATTTT.

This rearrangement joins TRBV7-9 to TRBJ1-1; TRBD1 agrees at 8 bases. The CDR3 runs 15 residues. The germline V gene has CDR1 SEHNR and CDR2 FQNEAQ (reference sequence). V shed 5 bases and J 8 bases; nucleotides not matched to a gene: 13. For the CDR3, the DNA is TGTGCCAGCAGCGGCCTTGGACAGGGAGGTGCCGAAGCTTTCTTT. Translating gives CASSGLGQGGAEAFF.

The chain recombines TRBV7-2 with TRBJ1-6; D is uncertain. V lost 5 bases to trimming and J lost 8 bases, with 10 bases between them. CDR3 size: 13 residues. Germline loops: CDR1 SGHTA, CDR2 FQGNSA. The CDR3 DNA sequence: TGTGCCAGCAGCCTCGTAGGAGATTCACCCCTCCACTTT. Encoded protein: CASSLVGDSPLHF.

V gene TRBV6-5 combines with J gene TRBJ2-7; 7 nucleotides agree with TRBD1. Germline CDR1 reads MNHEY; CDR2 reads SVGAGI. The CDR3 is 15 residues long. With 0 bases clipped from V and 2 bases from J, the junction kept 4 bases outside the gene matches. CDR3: CASSYSGTATYEQYF. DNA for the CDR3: TGTGCCAGCAGTTACTCCGGGACAGCTACCTACGAGCAGTACTTC.

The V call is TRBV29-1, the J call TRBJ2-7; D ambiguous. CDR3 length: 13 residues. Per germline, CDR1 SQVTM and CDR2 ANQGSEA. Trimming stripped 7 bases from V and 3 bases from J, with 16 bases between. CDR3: CSAESDGVYEQYF. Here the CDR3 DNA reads TGCAGCGCCGAAAGTGACGGAGTCTACGAGCAGTACTTC.

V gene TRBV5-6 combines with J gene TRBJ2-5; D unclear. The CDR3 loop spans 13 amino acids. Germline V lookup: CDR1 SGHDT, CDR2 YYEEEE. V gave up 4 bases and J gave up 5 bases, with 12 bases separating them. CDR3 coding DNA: TGTGCCAGCAGCAACCGTCCGAGGGAGACCCAGTACTTC. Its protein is CASSNRPRETQYF.

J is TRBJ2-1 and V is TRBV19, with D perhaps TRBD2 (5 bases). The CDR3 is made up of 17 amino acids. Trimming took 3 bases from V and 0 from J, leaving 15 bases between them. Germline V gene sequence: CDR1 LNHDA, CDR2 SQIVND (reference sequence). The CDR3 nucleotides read TGTGCCAGTAGTATCAGTCGGTCGGGGAGCTCCTACAATGAGCAGTTCTTC. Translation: CASSISRSGSSYNEQFF.

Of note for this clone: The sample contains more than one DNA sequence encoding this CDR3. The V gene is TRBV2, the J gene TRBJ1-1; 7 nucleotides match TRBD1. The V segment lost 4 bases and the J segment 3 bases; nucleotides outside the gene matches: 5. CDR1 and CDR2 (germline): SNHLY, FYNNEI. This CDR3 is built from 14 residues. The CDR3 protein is CASSVRQGDTEAFF. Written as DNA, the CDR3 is TGTGCCAGCAGTGTGCGACAGGGTGACACTGAAGCTTTCTTT.

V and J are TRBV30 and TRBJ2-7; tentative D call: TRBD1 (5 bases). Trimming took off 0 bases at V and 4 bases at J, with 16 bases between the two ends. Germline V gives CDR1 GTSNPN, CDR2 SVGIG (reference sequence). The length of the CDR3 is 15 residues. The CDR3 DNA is TGTGCCTGGAGTGTAGCCTCAAGGAACAGGTACGAGCAGTACTTC. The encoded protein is CAWSVASRNRYEQYF.

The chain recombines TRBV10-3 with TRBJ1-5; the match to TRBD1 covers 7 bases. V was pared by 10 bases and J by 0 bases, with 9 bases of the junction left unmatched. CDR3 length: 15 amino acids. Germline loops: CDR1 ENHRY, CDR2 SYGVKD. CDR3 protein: CATRTGTDSNQPQHF. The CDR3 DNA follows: TGTGCCACGAGGACCGGGACAGATAGCAATCAGCCCCAGCATTTT.

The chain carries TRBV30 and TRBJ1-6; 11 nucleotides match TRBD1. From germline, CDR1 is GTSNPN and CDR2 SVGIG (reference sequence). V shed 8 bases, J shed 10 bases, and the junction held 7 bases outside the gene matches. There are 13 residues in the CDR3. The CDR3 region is CAHGTGGGSPLHF. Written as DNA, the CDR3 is TGTGCCCACGGGACAGGGGGAGGATCACCCCTCCACTTT.

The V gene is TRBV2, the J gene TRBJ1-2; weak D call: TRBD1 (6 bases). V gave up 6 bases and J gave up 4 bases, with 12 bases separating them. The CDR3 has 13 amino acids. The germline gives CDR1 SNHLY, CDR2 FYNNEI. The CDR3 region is CASSHRDLYGYTF. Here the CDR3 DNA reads TGTGCCAGCAGCCACAGGGACCTCTATGGCTACACCTTC.

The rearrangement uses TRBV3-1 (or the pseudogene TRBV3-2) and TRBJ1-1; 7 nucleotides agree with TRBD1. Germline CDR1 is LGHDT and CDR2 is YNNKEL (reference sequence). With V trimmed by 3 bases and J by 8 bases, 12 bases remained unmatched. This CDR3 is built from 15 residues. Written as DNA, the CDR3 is TGTGCCAGCAGCCAGGGAGACAGGGTGGATGGGGAAGCTTTCTTT. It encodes CASSQGDRVDGEAFF.

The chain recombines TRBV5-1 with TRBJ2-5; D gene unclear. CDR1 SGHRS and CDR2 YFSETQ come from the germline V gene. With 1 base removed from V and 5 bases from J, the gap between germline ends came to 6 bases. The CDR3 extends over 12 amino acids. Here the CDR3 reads CASSLLYETQYF. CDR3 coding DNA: TGCGCCAGCAGCTTGTTATATGAGACCCAGTACTTC.

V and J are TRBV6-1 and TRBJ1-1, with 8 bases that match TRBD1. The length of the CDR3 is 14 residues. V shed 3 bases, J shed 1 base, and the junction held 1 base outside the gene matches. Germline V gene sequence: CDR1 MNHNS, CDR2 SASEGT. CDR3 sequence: CASSDGQGNTEAFF. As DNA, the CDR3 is TGTGCCAGCAGTGACGGACAGGGGAACACTGAAGCTTTCTTT.

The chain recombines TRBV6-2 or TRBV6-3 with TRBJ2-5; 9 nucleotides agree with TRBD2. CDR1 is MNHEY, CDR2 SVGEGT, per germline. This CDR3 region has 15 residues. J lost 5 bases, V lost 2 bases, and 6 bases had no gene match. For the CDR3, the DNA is TGTGCCAGCAGTTACGGCGGGGGGGACCTCGAGACCCAGTACTTC. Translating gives CASSYGGGDLETQYF.

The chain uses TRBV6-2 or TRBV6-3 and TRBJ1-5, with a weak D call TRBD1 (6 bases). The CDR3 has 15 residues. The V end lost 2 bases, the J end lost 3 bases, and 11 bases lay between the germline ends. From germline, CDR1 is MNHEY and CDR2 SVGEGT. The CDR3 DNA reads TGTGCCAGCAGTTACGCAGGGGTGCTCAATCAGCCCCAGCATTTT. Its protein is CASSYAGVLNQPQHF.

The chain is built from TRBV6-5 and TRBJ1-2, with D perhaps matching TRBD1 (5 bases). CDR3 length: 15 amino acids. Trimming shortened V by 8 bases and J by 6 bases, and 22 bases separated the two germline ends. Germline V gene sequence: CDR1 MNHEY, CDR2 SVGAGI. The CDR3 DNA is TGTGCCAGCGTTCCCTCAGCAGGGTGGATGGATGGCTACACCTTC. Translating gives CASVPSAGWMDGYTF.

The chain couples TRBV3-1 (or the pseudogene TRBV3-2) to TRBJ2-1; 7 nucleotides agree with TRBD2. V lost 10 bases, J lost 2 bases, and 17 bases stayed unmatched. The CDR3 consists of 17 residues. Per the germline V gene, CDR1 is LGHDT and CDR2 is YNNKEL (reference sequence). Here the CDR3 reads CANRTREGPGAYNEQFF. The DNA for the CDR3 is TGTGCCAACCGGACAAGGGAGGGCCCCGGTGCCTACAATGAGCAGTTCTTC.

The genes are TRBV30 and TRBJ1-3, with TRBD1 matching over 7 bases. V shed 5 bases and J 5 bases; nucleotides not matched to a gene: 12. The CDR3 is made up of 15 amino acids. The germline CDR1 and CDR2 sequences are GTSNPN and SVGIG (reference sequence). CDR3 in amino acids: CAWYKTGENRNTIYF. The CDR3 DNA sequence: TGTGCCTGGTATAAAACAGGGGAAAACAGAAACACCATATATTTT.

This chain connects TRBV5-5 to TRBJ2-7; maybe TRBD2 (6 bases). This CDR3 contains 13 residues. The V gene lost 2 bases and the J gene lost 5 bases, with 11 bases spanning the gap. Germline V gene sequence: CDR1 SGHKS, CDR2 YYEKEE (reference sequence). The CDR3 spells CASSFGGLDEQYF. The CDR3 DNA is TGTGCCAGCAGCTTTGGGGGGTTGGACGAGCAGTACTTC.

CDR3 in DNA: TGTGCCAGCAGTACCCCTGGCGGGAGGGCCTTAGAGACCCAGTACTTC. Protein sequence: CASSTPGGRALETQYF. The chain recombines TRBV28 with TRBJ2-5; 9 bases line up with TRBD2. CDR1 MDHEN and CDR2 SYDVKM come from the germline V gene. The CDR3 is 16 amino acids. The V gene end was trimmed by 5 bases and the J gene end by 4 bases; junction bases not matched to a gene: 11.